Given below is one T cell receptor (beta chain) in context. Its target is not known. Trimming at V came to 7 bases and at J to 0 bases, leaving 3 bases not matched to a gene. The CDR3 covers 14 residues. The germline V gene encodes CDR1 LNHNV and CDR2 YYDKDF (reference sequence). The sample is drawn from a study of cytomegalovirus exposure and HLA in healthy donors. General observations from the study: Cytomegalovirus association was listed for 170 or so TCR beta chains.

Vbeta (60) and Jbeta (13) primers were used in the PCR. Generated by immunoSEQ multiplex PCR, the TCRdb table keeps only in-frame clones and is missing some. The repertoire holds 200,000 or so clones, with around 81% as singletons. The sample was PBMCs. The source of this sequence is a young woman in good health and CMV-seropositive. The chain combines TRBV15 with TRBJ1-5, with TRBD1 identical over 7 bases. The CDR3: CATTGTDSNQPQHF. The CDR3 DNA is TGTGCCACCACCGGGACAGATAGCAATCAGCCCCAGCATTTT. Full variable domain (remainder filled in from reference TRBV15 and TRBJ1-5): DAMVIQNPRYQVTQFGKPVTLSCSQTLNHNVMYWYQQKSSQAPKLLFHYYDKDFNNEADTPDNFQSRRPNTSFCFLDIRSPGLGDTAMYLCATTGTDSNQPQHFGDGTRLSIL.